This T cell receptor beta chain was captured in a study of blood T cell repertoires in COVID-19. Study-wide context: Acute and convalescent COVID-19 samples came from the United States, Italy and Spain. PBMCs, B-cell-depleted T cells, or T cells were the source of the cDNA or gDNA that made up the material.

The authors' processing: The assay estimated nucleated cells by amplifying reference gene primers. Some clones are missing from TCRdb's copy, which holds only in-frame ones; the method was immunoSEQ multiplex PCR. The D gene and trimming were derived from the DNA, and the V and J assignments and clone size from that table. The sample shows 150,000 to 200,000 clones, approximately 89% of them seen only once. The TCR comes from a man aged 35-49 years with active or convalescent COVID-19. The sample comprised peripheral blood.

CDR3 residues: CASSSIHTGDYGYTF. The CDR3 DNA sequence: TGTGCCAGCAGTTCAATCCACACAGGGGACTATGGCTACACCTTC. The rearrangement uses TRBV27 and TRBJ1-2, with TRBD1 matching 7 bases. CDR3 length: 15 residues. The V segment lost 4 bases and the J segment 3 bases; nucleotides outside the gene matches: 8. The germline V gene has CDR1 MNHEY and CDR2 SMNVEV (reference sequence).